The 29 T cell receptor beta chains in this list originate from one sample, sequenced in a study of CD8+ T cells in alopecia areata. Treatment reported: oral pan-JAK inhibitor, 5-10 mg twice daily. Extracted from the samples, RNA was reverse transcribed into cDNA to serve as the sequencing template. Libraries were prepared by immunoSEQ multiplex PCR; TCRdb keeps only in-frame clonotypes and omits some of them. Among roughly 230,000 clones listed, approximately 40% were seen once. Sequenced material: CD4+ T cells sorted from blood, taken at roughly week 36, from a patient treated with tofacitinib. These receptors were collected from a human donor with alopecia areata.

The chain has TRBV29-1 and TRBJ2-1, with D unresolved. V was clipped by 5 bases and J by 4 bases, with 6 bases between them. The V gene's germline CDR1 is SQVTM and CDR2 ANQGSEA. The CDR3 loop spans 11 amino acids. CDR3 nucleotide sequence: TGCAGCGTTTTGAGGTACAATGAGCAGTTCTTC. It yields the protein CSVLRYNEQFF.

This chain links TRBV27 with TRBJ2-7; 7 nucleotides line up with TRBD1. There are 14 residues in the CDR3. Germline V CDR1 and CDR2: MNHEY, SMNVEV (reference sequence). V trimming: 6 bases; J trimming: 0 bases; junction bases outside the gene matches: 5. CDR3 coding DNA: TGTGCCAGCAGAGGATCAGGGGGCTCCTACGAGCAGTACTTC. Protein product: CASRGSGGSYEQYF.

This clone was observed a few times. Here the CDR3 DNA reads TGTGCCAGCAGTCAGTTAGCAGGCCGCACAGATACGCAGTATTTT. This gives the protein CASSQLAGRTDTQYF. The rearrangement joins TRBV2 to TRBJ2-3; D not certain. This CDR3 region has 15 residues. The V end lost 5 bases, the J end lost 1 base, and 13 bases lay between the germline ends. Germline V gene sequence: CDR1 SNHLY, CDR2 FYNNEI.

CDR3 bases: TGTGCCAGCACGACAGGGGTCGGTGAAGCTTTCTTT. This gives the protein CASTTGVGEAFF. V and J are TRBV25-1 and TRBJ1-1, with 8 bases aligning to TRBD1. From germline, CDR1 is MGHDK and CDR2 SYGVNS. This CDR3 is built from 12 residues. Trimming removed 7 bases from V and 7 bases from J; junction bases left unmatched: 5. The variable domain in full, completed from reference TRBV25-1 and TRBJ1-1, reads EADIYQTPRYLVIGTGKKITLECSQTMGHDKMYWYQQDPGMELHLIHYSYGVNSTEKGDLSSESTVSRIRTEHFPLTLESARPSHTSQYLCASTTGVGEAFFGQGTRLTVV.

This chain links TRBV30 with TRBJ2-1; D is unclear. Germline V gives CDR1 GTSNPN, CDR2 SVGIG (reference sequence). The germline V and J ends were trimmed by 1 base and 12 bases, with 10 bases remaining between them. There are 11 residues in the CDR3. The DNA of the CDR3 is TGTGCCTGGAGTGGTAAGGCCCCGCAGTTCTTC. Protein: CAWSGKAPQFF.

This clone occurred once. The chain carries TRBV5-4 and TRBJ2-5; 13 bases line up with TRBD2. Germline values: CDR1 SGHNT, CDR2 YYREEE (reference sequence). This CDR3 region has 15 residues. Germline trimming cut 4 bases from V and 3 bases from J; bases unmatched to any gene: 3. The CDR3 is CASSRGLAGEETQYF. CDR3 in DNA: TGTGCCAGCAGCCGTGGACTAGCGGGAGAAGAGACCCAGTACTTC.

Comment on this clone: Distinct nucleotide sequences in the sample also encode this CDR3. The chain joins TRBV29-1 to TRBJ2-7; TRBD2 might be the D (5 bases). Trimming removed 4 bases at V and 3 bases at J, with 10 bases between. Looked up from germline, CDR1 is SQVTM and CDR2 is ANQGSEA. The CDR3 runs to 12 residues. CDR3 amino acids: CSVGSGIYEQYF. For the CDR3, the DNA is TGCAGCGTTGGGTCGGGGATCTACGAGCAGTACTTC.

The CDR3 bases are TGTGCCAGCATTCAGCGGAGGGATCGCTACGAGCAGTACTTC. Protein sequence: CASIQRRDRYEQYF. V and J are TRBV7-9 and TRBJ2-7; tentatively, D is TRBD2 (6 bases). Trimming cost V 7 bases and J 3 bases, with 16 bases left between them. The CDR3 loop spans 14 amino acids. CDR1 is SEHNR and CDR2 is FQNEAQ in the germline V gene (reference sequence).

This clone was detected only a few times. V and J are TRBV4-3 and TRBJ2-5, with D possibly TRBD2 on 5 matching bases. The V end lost 3 bases, the J end lost 5 bases, and 10 bases lay between the germline ends. Germline CDR1 LGHNA, CDR2 YSLEER. This CDR3 spans 13 amino acids. The CDR3 spells CASSHGGRETQYF. DNA for the CDR3: TGCGCCAGCAGCCATGGCGGGCGGGAGACCCAGTACTTC.

This chain uses TRBV30 with TRBJ2-7; D tentatively reads TRBD1 or TRBD2 (5 bases each). Germline CDR1 reads GTSNPN; CDR2 reads SVGIG (reference sequence). V shed 3 bases and J shed 5 bases, with 11 bases lying between them. The CDR3 sequence is 12 residues long. CDR3 protein: CAWSSRGDEQYF. In nucleotides, the CDR3 is TGTGCCTGGAGCTCCCGAGGGGACGAGCAGTACTTC.

This clone was observed a few times. J is TRBJ2-1 and V is TRBV19; TRBD2 aligns across 7 bases. The ends lost 4 bases at V and 5 bases at J; junction bases unmatched: 11. The CDR3 contains 16 residues. From germline, CDR1 is LNHDA and CDR2 SQIVND (reference sequence). CDR3 amino acids: CASSTLAGFQDNEQFF. CDR3 DNA sequence: TGTGCCAGTAGTACCTTAGCGGGCTTCCAGGACAATGAGCAGTTCTTC.

About this clone itself: This same CDR3 is encoded by further DNA sequences in the sample. The chain carries TRBV5-1 and TRBJ2-2, with 7 bases that match TRBD2. CDR1 is SGHRS, CDR2 YFSETQ, per germline. The CDR3 runs 15 residues. Trimming cost V 0 bases and J 3 bases; bases outside gene matches: 2. CDR3 sequence: CASSLGLADTGELFF. In DNA form, the CDR3 reads TGCGCCAGCAGCTTGGGGCTAGCGGACACCGGGGAGCTGTTTTTT.

V gene TRBV2 combines with J gene TRBJ2-7, with D unclear. The V gene's germline CDR1 is SNHLY and CDR2 FYNNEI. The V end lost 8 bases, the J end lost 2 bases, and 10 bases lay between the germline ends. CDR3 length: 12 amino acids. This CDR3 reads CASGGRTYEQYF. The DNA of the CDR3 is TGTGCCAGCGGTGGGCGGACCTACGAGCAGTACTTC.

This clone has just a few counts. The chain carries TRBV19 and TRBJ2-5; 13 bases match TRBD2. V trimming: 3 bases; J trimming: 5 bases; junction bases outside the gene matches: 0. The CDR3 extends over 14 amino acids. CDR1 is LNHDA and CDR2 is SQIVND in the germline V gene (reference sequence). DNA of the CDR3: TGTGCCAGTAGTATGACTAGCGGGAGGGAGACCCAGTACTTC. It specifies CASSMTSGRETQYF.

This clone occurred a few times. This rearrangement joins TRBV30 to TRBJ2-7; D remains unclear. Germline assignment: CDR1 GTSNPN and CDR2 SVGIG (reference sequence). V gave up 0 bases and J gave up 2 bases, with 5 bases separating them. The CDR3 sequence is 12 residues long. As DNA, the CDR3 is TGTGCCTGGAGTGTGAGCACCTACGAGCAGTACTTC. Translation gives CAWSVSTYEQYF.

Only a few counts were recorded for this clone. The gene calls are TRBV6-1 and TRBJ2-7; possibly TRBD1 for D (7 bases). Germline CDR1 is MNHNS and CDR2 is SASEGT. The V end was cut by 0 bases, the J end by 2 bases, with 14 bases between. The CDR3 spans 16 residues. Here the CDR3 reads CASSEARGAQPYEQYF. The CDR3 nucleotides are TGTGCCAGCAGTGAAGCCAGGGGGGCCCAACCCTACGAGCAGTACTTC.

The chain couples TRBV25-1 to TRBJ2-7; maybe TRBD2 (5 bases). The germline V gene has CDR1 MGHDK and CDR2 SYGVNS. V lost 4 bases and J lost 0, with 13 bases in between. The CDR3 has 15 amino acids. In DNA, the CDR3 is TGTGCCAGCAGTGGACCCGAGGGCGGCTCCTACGAGCAGTACTTC. Translation gives CASSGPEGGSYEQYF.

The chain combines TRBV11-1 with TRBJ2-1, with 9 bases matching TRBD2. The V and J ends lost 5 bases and 4 bases, in that order; junction bases with no gene match: 9. This CDR3 contains 16 residues. The V gene's germline CDR1 is SGHAT and CDR2 FQDESV (reference sequence). The CDR3 coding sequence is TGTGCCAGCAGCCCGCCGGCTAGCGGGACGTACAATGAGCAGTTCTTC. It translates to CASSPPASGTYNEQFF.

This clone was counted once. The chain carries TRBV5-6 and TRBJ2-3; D assignment may be TRBD1 or TRBD2 (5 bases each). Looked up from germline, CDR1 is SGHDT and CDR2 is YYEEEE. The CDR3 runs to 14 residues. The V and J ends lost 4 bases and 4 bases respectively, with 13 bases between them. CDR3 region: CASSGGSRADTQYF. CDR3 DNA: TGTGCCAGCAGCGGTGGGAGCAGGGCAGATACGCAGTATTTT.

A single count supports this clone. The chain couples TRBV29-1 to TRBJ2-1, with TRBD2 matching over 12 bases. Germline trimming cut 7 bases from V and 9 bases from J; bases unmatched to any gene: 4. The CDR3 loop spans 12 amino acids. Per germline, CDR1 SQVTM and CDR2 ANQGSEA. The CDR3 reads CSGLAGVGEQFF. The CDR3 nucleotides read TGCAGCGGACTAGCGGGAGTCGGTGAGCAGTTCTTC.

This rearrangement joins TRBV14 to TRBJ2-7; unclear D gene. Trimming pared 4 bases from V and 0 bases from J, leaving 10 bases between. CDR3 length: 14 residues. Germline-derived CDR1 and CDR2 are SGHDN and FVKESK. The CDR3 nucleotides are TGTGCCAGCAGCCGTAGCAGAAACTCCTACGAGCAGTACTTC. Encoded protein: CASSRSRNSYEQYF.

Only a few counts were recorded for this clone. The rearrangement links TRBV30 to TRBJ1-5; D ambiguous. Trimming cost V 5 bases and J 0 bases, with 8 bases left between them. Germline CDR1 GTSNPN, CDR2 SVGIG (reference sequence). The CDR3 spans 13 residues. This chain's CDR3 is CAWSDISNQPQHF. CDR3 coding DNA: TGTGCCTGGTCCGACATTAGCAATCAGCCCCAGCATTTT.

This rearrangement joins TRBV29-1 to TRBJ2-5; tentatively, D is TRBD1 (7 bases). CDR1 is SQVTM, CDR2 ANQGSEA, per germline. V was trimmed by 6 bases and J by 5 bases, leaving 13 bases between them. This CDR3 is built from 12 residues. CDR3 region: CSVQGGRETQYF. CDR3 bases: TGCAGCGTCCAGGGGGGCAGGGAGACCCAGTACTTC.

This clone was seen ten or more times. V and J are TRBV27 and TRBJ2-3; D gene uncertain. The CDR3 extends over 13 amino acids. The V end was cut by 6 bases, the J end by 5 bases, with 12 bases between. The V gene's germline CDR1 is MNHEY and CDR2 SMNVEV (reference sequence). The CDR3 sequence is CASRNLAGDTQYF. DNA for the CDR3: TGTGCCAGCAGGAACCTGGCAGGAGATACGCAGTATTTT.

The rearrangement uses TRBV28 and TRBJ2-1; D is ambiguous. This CDR3 comprises 12 residues. Germline CDR1 reads MDHEN; CDR2 reads SYDVKM. Trimming shortened V by 3 bases and J by 4 bases, and 4 bases separated the two germline ends. CDR3 sequence reads: CASSFRYNEQFF. In nucleotides, the CDR3 is TGTGCCAGCAGTTTTAGATACAATGAGCAGTTCTTC.

The chain couples TRBV9 to TRBJ2-3, with 11 bases matching TRBD2. The V and J ends lost 4 bases and 6 bases, in that order; junction bases with no gene match: 4. The germline V gene encodes CDR1 SGDLS and CDR2 YYNGEE. CDR3 size: 14 residues. The DNA of the CDR3 is TGTGCCAGCAGCACTAGCGGGAGTGCGGATACGCAGTATTTT. This sequence encodes CASSTSGSADTQYF.

This chain uses TRBV29-1 with TRBJ2-7; the D gene is possibly TRBD2 (5 bases). Trimming removed 3 bases at V and 3 bases at J, with 12 bases between. Per germline, CDR1 SQVTM and CDR2 ANQGSEA. This CDR3 comprises 13 residues. The CDR3 sequence is CSVEDGMHYEQYF. DNA for the CDR3: TGCAGCGTTGAGGACGGGATGCACTACGAGCAGTACTTC.

This clone was detected a few times. The rearrangement joins TRBV2 to TRBJ2-7; D perhaps matches TRBD2 (5 bases). The V end was cut by 8 bases, the J end by 2 bases, with 13 bases between. There are 13 residues in the CDR3. Germline loops: CDR1 SNHLY, CDR2 FYNNEI. The CDR3 loop reads CASHTRGTYEQYF. The CDR3 DNA sequence: TGTGCCAGCCACACCCGGGGTACCTACGAGCAGTACTTC.

This clone was counted only a few times. CDR3 DNA sequence: TGTGCCAGCAGCCAGACCGGAGGGGGATCAATAAATGAGCAGTTCTTC. This sequence encodes CASSQTGGGSINEQFF. The chain is built from TRBV7-2 and TRBJ2-1, with D perhaps assigned TRBD1 or TRBD2 (6 bases each). The CDR3 runs to 16 residues. V was clipped by 5 bases and J by 7 bases, with 21 bases between them. Germline CDR1 and CDR2: SGHTA and FQGNSA.